This T cell receptor beta chain comes out of a study of early T cells in non-severe SARS-CoV-2 infection. About the research overall: Sequenced bulk RNA came from whole blood that was unsorted, and chains were unpaired.

This clonotype was seen a handful of times. Antigen specificity is unknown. CDR3 length: 16 amino acids. Germline V CDR1 and CDR2: LNHNV, YYDKDF (reference sequence). Trimming took 0 bases from V and 2 from J; bases not matched to a gene: 5. Study-wide results and caveats: Matches to VDJdb favored anti-spike CD8 responses and missed private and CD4 specificities.

Tagging with unique molecular identifiers was applied to individual cDNA molecules. TCRdb re-called the 5' RACE reads with MiXCR, one entry per CDR3 protein. Among about 76,000 distinct CDR3 sequences listed, roughly a sixth were seen once. V usage is TRBV15 and J usage is TRBJ2-7; the match to TRBD2 covers 9 bases. Sequenced: whole blood. This receptor was taken from an adult who was a healthcare worker with PCR-confirmed SARS-CoV-2 infection or an uninfected control (not recorded which). The CDR3 spells CATSRDTAGGTYEQYF. CDR3 DNA sequence: TGTGCCACCAGCAGAGATACGGCGGGGGGGACCTACGAGCAGTACTTC.